This entry lists 14 T cell receptor beta chains sequenced from one sample in a study of long-term antiretroviral therapy in people with HIV (dated by TCRdb to about 2022). Sequencing of the TRB variable region was done with the immunoSEQ hsTCRB v3.0 assay at survey level resolution. TCRdb's version of the immuneACCESS table is confined to in-frame rearrangements and falls short of the full clone set. An unresolved V gene accounts for under half of the shortfall where checked; the remainder is of unknown origin. This sample lists 25,000 to 35,000 clones; around 95% were detected once. 3% to 4% of the sample lies in the top ten. The source was unsorted PBMCs, collected 5.3 years after starting antiretroviral therapy. These receptors all stem from a man between 50 and 59 years old with HIV.

The rearrangement joins TRBV13 to TRBJ2-1; 9 bases are a match to TRBD2. CDR3 size: 18 residues. Germline CDR1 PRHDT, CDR2 FYEKMQ (reference sequence). After removal of 2 bases from V and 7 bases from J, the junction contained 15 bases not matched to a gene. The CDR3 reads CASSLSPNPAGGTNEQFF. The CDR3 nucleotides are TGTGCCAGCAGCTTAAGTCCCAATCCAGCGGGGGGAACTAATGAGCAGTTCTTC. Full variable domain (rest looked up from reference TRBV13 and TRBJ2-1): AAGVIQSPRHLIKEKRETATLKCYPIPRHDTVYWYQQGPGQDPQFLISFYEKMQSDKGSIPDRFSAQQFSDYHSELNMSSLELGDSALYFCASSLSPNPAGGTNEQFFGPGTRLTVL.

The chain recombines TRBV28 with TRBJ2-7; D might be TRBD2 (6 bases). V lost 7 bases to trimming and J lost 0 bases, with 16 bases between them. CDR1 and CDR2 (germline): MDHEN, SYDVKM. CDR3 size: 15 residues. This CDR3 reads CASITSGSSSYEQYF. CDR3 nucleotides: TGTGCCAGCATTACCTCCGGGAGCAGCTCCTACGAGCAGTACTTC. Full variable domain (missing parts from reference TRBV28 and TRBJ2-7): DVKVTQSSRYLVKRTGEKVFLECVQDMDHENMFWYRQDPGLGLRLIYFSYDVKMKEKGDIPEGYSVSREKKERFSLILESASTNQTSMYLCASITSGSSSYEQYFGPGTRLTVT.

This clone was detected a few times. The V and J genes are TRBV10-2 and TRBJ1-5; tentatively, D is TRBD1 (6 bases). V dropped 6 bases and J dropped 0 bases, with 12 bases sitting between them. Germline V gives CDR1 WSHSY, CDR2 SAAADI. This CDR3 has 15 amino acids. CDR3 region: CASRAGQNSNQPQHF. The DNA for the CDR3 is TGCGCCAGCAGGGCGGGACAAAATAGCAATCAGCCCCAGCATTTT.

V gene TRBV27 combines with J gene TRBJ2-5, with D unclear. Germline CDR1 is MNHEY and CDR2 is SMNVEV (reference sequence). The CDR3 has 13 amino acids. Trimming removed 3 bases at V and 4 bases at J, with 9 bases between. CDR3 in amino acids: CASSLWEGETQYF. In DNA, the CDR3 is TGTGCCAGCAGTTTGTGGGAAGGAGAGACCCAGTACTTC.

The chain combines TRBV27 with TRBJ1-2; TRBD1 is a possible D gene (6 bases). This CDR3 region has 16 residues. Germline-derived CDR1 and CDR2 are MNHEY and SMNVEV (reference sequence). The V gene lost 2 bases and the J gene lost 4 bases, with 17 bases spanning the gap. CDR3 nucleotides: TGTGCCAGCAGTTTACACAGGGAGGGCTTTGTCTATGGCTACACCTTC. It translates to CASSLHREGFVYGYTF.

This clone was seen a single time. The chain joins TRBV19 to TRBJ1-1; 8 positions match TRBD1. Germline lookup yields CDR1 LNHDA and CDR2 SQIVND (reference sequence). CDR3 length: 17 amino acids. V lost 7 bases to trimming and J lost 6 bases; unmatched junction nucleotides: 19. The CDR3 region has the DNA TGTGCCAGTACCTACACCGGGACAGGCCTTAGTCGGGCTGAAGCTTTCTTT. Translated: CASTYTGTGLSRAEAFF.

This chain links TRBV9 with TRBJ1-3; 7 bases are shared with TRBD1. The length of the CDR3 is 21 residues. Trimming cost V 3 bases and J 0 bases; bases outside gene matches: 21. Germline V CDR1 and CDR2: SGDLS, YYNGEE. CDR3 DNA sequence: TGTGCCAGCAGCGCCACCCGTGGGGACAGCCTTGAACTAGCCTCTGGAAACACCATATATTTT. Its protein product is CASSATRGDSLELASGNTIYF.

The DNA of the CDR3 is TGTGCCAGCAGCTTAAGTAGGGGGGGCACCGGGGAGCTGTTTTTT. This sequence encodes CASSLSRGGTGELFF. The chain uses TRBV7-3 and TRBJ2-2; D might be TRBD2 (7 bases). Trimming stripped 1 base from V and 4 bases from J, with 10 bases between. In germline, CDR1 is SGHTA, CDR2 FQGTGA. The CDR3 has 15 amino acids.

The chain couples TRBV19 to TRBJ2-7; D perhaps matches TRBD2 (5 bases). The germline V gene has CDR1 LNHDA and CDR2 SQIVND (reference sequence). The CDR3 length is 13 residues. The V gene lost 7 bases and the J gene lost 3 bases, with 13 bases spanning the gap. The CDR3 region is CASNPGRDYEQYF. Written as DNA, the CDR3 is TGTGCCAGTAATCCGGGCCGGGACTACGAGCAGTACTTC.

The V call is TRBV5-1, the J call TRBJ2-5; the match to TRBD1 covers 10 bases. Germline trimming cut 3 bases from V and 5 bases from J; bases unmatched to any gene: 7. There are 15 residues in the CDR3. Germline V gene lookup returns CDR1 SGHRS and CDR2 YFSETQ. CDR3 in amino acids: CASSSTGGVRETQYF. In DNA, the CDR3 is TGCGCCAGCAGCTCGACAGGGGGCGTGCGGGAGACCCAGTACTTC.

The V and J genes are TRBV9 and TRBJ1-2; 7 bases map to TRBD1. The length of the CDR3 is 13 residues. The V gene's germline CDR1 is SGDLS and CDR2 YYNGEE. The V and J ends lost 3 bases and 2 bases, in that order; junction bases with no gene match: 1. CDR3 in amino acids: CASSEQGNYGYTF. DNA for the CDR3: TGTGCCAGCAGCGAACAGGGGAACTATGGCTACACCTTC.

The rearrangement joins TRBV18 to TRBJ1-2, with unresolved D. This CDR3 is 14 amino acids long. Trimming pared 5 bases from V and 1 base from J, leaving 11 bases between. CDR1 and CDR2 (germline): KGHSH, LQKENI. CDR3: CASSSAGNNYGYTF. The CDR3 nucleotides read TGTGCCAGCTCATCAGCCGGGAATAACTATGGCTACACCTTC.

The chain has TRBV5-1 and TRBJ1-4; D ambiguous. This CDR3 has 16 amino acids. CDR1 and CDR2 from the germline V gene are SGHRS and YFSETQ. Trimming left V 0 bases short and J 9 bases short, with 18 bases between. The CDR3 sequence: CASSLGVAASSQKLFF. The CDR3 DNA follows: TGCGCCAGCAGCTTGGGCGTGGCGGCCAGTTCTCAAAAACTGTTTTTT.

The gene calls are TRBV18 and TRBJ2-2; TRBD1 aligns across 8 bases. The ends lost 4 bases at V and 5 bases at J; junction bases unmatched: 6. Germline CDR1 reads KGHSH; CDR2 reads LQKENI. The CDR3 has 15 residues. The CDR3 loop reads CASSRDRGVTGELFF. The CDR3 DNA reads TGTGCCAGCTCACGTGACAGGGGAGTGACCGGGGAGCTGTTTTTT. Full variable domain (remainder filled in from reference TRBV18 and TRBJ2-2): NAGVMQNPRHLVRRRGQEARLRCSPMKGHSHVYWYRQLPEEGLKFMVYLQKENIIDESGMPKERFSAEFPKEGPSILRIQQVVRGDSAAYFCASSRDRGVTGELFFGEGSRLTVL.